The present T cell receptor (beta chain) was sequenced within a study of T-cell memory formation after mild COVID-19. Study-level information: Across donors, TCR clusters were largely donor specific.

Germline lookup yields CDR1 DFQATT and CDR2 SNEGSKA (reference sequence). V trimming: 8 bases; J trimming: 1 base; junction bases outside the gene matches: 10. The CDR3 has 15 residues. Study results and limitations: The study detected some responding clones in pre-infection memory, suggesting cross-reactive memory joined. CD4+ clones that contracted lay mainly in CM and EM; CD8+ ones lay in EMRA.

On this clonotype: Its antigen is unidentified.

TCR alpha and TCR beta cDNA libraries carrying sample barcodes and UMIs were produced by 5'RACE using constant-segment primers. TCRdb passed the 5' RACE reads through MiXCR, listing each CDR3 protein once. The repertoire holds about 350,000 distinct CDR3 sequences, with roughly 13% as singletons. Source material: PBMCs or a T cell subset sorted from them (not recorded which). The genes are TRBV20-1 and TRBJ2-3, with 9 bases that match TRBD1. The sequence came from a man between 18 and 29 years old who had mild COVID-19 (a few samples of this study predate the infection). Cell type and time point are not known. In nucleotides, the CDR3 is TGCAGTTCCTGGACCCGGGACAGGGGCACAGATACGCAGTATTTT. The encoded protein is CSSWTRDRGTDTQYF.